This passage covers 19 T cell receptor beta chains from one sample sequenced in a study of cytomegalovirus exposure and HLA in healthy donors. Primers included in the PCR were 60 Vbeta and 13 Jbeta primers. Sequencing was performed with immunoSEQ multiplex PCR; in TCRdb, only in-frame clones are kept and a portion is missing. The sample table sets out 150,000 to 200,000 clones. The specimen sequenced was PBMCs. Receptors originate from a woman aged 55-69 years in good health and CMV-seronegative.

The rearrangement links TRBV2 to TRBJ1-1, with D tentatively TRBD1 (6 bases). The V and J ends lost 5 bases and 1 base respectively, with 8 bases between them. This CDR3 is 13 amino acids long. Per the germline V gene, CDR1 is SNHLY and CDR2 is FYNNEI. The CDR3 spells CASSSGQNTEAFF. Written as DNA, the CDR3 is TGTGCCAGCAGTTCGGGACAGAACACTGAAGCTTTCTTT.

This sequence joins TRBV29-1 and TRBJ1-5, with TRBD1 matching over 9 bases. Losses at the gene ends were 6 bases for V and 1 base for J; bases not matched to a gene: 1. The CDR3 sequence is 13 residues long. Germline CDR1 SQVTM, CDR2 ANQGSEA. The CDR3 coding sequence is TGCAGCGTGACAGGGGGGAGCAATCAGCCCCAGCATTTT. This sequence encodes CSVTGGSNQPQHF. Complete variable domain (other parts from reference TRBV29-1 and TRBJ1-5): SAVISQKPSRDICQRGTSLTIQCQVDSQVTMMFWYRQQPGQSLTLIATANQGSEATYESGFVIDKFPISRPNLTFSTLTVSNMSPEDSSIYLCSVTGGSNQPQHFGDGTRLSIL.

The V and J genes are TRBV5-4 and TRBJ1-2, with 8 bases lining up with TRBD1. This CDR3 spans 14 amino acids. After removal of 4 bases from V and 7 bases from J, the junction contained 9 bases not matched to a gene. CDR1 and CDR2 from the germline V gene are SGHNT and YYREEE (reference sequence). The CDR3 spells CASSEDRAYGGYTF. Written as DNA, the CDR3 is TGTGCCAGCAGCGAGGACAGGGCATATGGTGGCTACACCTTC.

The chain combines TRBV5-1 with TRBJ1-4; no clear D gene. The germline V gene has CDR1 SGHRS and CDR2 YFSETQ. The CDR3 is made up of 16 amino acids. Trimming took off 2 bases at V and 4 bases at J, with 15 bases between the two ends. CDR3 sequence: CASSFIPTGINEKLFF. For the CDR3, the DNA is TGCGCCAGCAGCTTTATCCCCACGGGGATTAATGAAAAACTGTTTTTT.

The genes are TRBV7-3 and TRBJ1-2; the match to TRBD1 covers 8 bases. Germline CDR1 reads SGHTA; CDR2 reads FQGTGA. The CDR3 is 15 amino acids. The V gene end was trimmed by 1 base and the J gene end by 7 bases; junction bases not matched to a gene: 8. CDR3 region: CASSLMGQGAGGYTF. The CDR3 coding sequence is TGTGCCAGCAGCTTAATGGGGCAGGGGGCTGGTGGCTACACCTTC.

Here the CDR3 DNA reads TGTGCCAGCAGCACGGTTCCCACCCCCTACAATGAGCAGTTCTTC. It is translated as CASSTVPTPYNEQFF. The chain uses TRBV9 and TRBJ2-1; D remains ambiguous. The germline V gene has CDR1 SGDLS and CDR2 YYNGEE. The V and J ends lost 4 bases and 2 bases respectively, with 13 bases between them. The CDR3 loop spans 15 amino acids.

The chain couples TRBV7-6 to TRBJ2-3; the match to TRBD2 covers 10 bases. V shed 5 bases and J 6 bases; nucleotides not matched to a gene: 14. The CDR3 extends over 17 amino acids. CDR1 and CDR2 (germline): SGHVS, FNYEAQ. CDR3 nucleotides: TGTGCCAGCAGCCTCCGGACTAGCGGCCTCGAGGGGGATACGCAGTATTTT. Protein product: CASSLRTSGLEGDTQYF.

This chain uses TRBV5-1 with TRBJ2-2; a possible D gene is TRBD1 (5 bases). This CDR3 has 14 residues. V lost 4 bases and J 4 bases, leaving 11 bases between the germline ends. Germline values: CDR1 SGHRS, CDR2 YFSETQ. In nucleotides, the CDR3 is TGCGCCAGCAGCGCGGACACAAGCACCGGGGAGCTGTTTTTT. Translation: CASSADTSTGELFF. Based on the CDR3 plus reference TRBV5-1 and TRBJ2-2, the full variable domain is KAGVTQTPRYLIKTRGQQVTLSCSPISGHRSVSWYQQTPGQGLQFLFEYFSETQRNKGNFPGRFSGRQFSNSRSEMNVSTLELGDSALYLCASSADTSTGELFFGEGSRLTVL.

V and J are TRBV5-1 and TRBJ1-1; possible D gene TRBD1, 5 bases. The CDR3 is 14 residues long. Trimming left V 2 bases short and J 1 base short, with 9 bases between. Germline CDR1 and CDR2: SGHRS and YFSETQ. CDR3 sequence: CASSFTTGNTEAFF. Here the CDR3 DNA reads TGCGCCAGCAGCTTCACCACAGGGAACACTGAAGCTTTCTTT.

Here the CDR3 reads CASSPGLGQLGYTF. In nucleotides, the CDR3 is TGTGCCAGCAGCCCAGGGTTGGGACAGCTTGGCTACACCTTC. The chain is built from TRBV14 and TRBJ1-2; 7 bases fit TRBD1. CDR1 is SGHDN, CDR2 FVKESK, per germline. The CDR3 sequence is 14 residues long. Unmatched junction bases numbered 9, after V lost 4 bases and J lost 7 bases. Full variable domain (rest looked up from reference TRBV14 and TRBJ1-2): EAGVTQFPSHSVIEKGQTVTLRCDPISGHDNLYWYRRVMGKEIKFLLHFVKESKQDESGMPNNRFLAERTGGTYSTLKVQPAELEDSGVYFCASSPGLGQLGYTFGSGTRLTVV.

The rearrangement joins TRBV7-7 to TRBJ2-5; 8 positions match TRBD2. Germline-derived CDR1 and CDR2 are SSHAT and FNYEAQ (reference sequence). Unmatched junction bases numbered 7, after V lost 4 bases and J lost 3 bases. The CDR3 has 15 residues. DNA of the CDR3: TGTGCCAGCAGCTCCCCGGGACTAGGAGAAGAGACCCAGTACTTC. It encodes CASSSPGLGEETQYF.

V is TRBV2 and J is TRBJ2-1, with 9 bases lining up with TRBD2. V lost 6 bases, J lost 6 bases, and 3 bases stayed unmatched. CDR3 length: 13 residues. The V gene's germline CDR1 is SNHLY and CDR2 FYNNEI. The CDR3 loop is CASRTAGGNEQFF. CDR3 sequence (DNA): TGTGCCAGCAGAACAGCGGGAGGCAATGAGCAGTTCTTC. The full variable domain, rest sourced from reference TRBV2 and TRBJ2-1, is EPEVTQTPSHQVTQMGQEVILRCVPISNHLYFYWYRQILGQKVEFLVSFYNNEISEKSEIFDDQFSVERPDGSNFTLKIRSTKLEDSAMYFCASRTAGGNEQFFGPGTRLTVL.

The genes are TRBV10-1 and TRBJ2-1; 10 bases align to TRBD1. Germline loops: CDR1 WNHNN, CDR2 SYGVQD (reference sequence). V shed 10 bases, J shed 7 bases, and the junction held 19 bases outside the gene matches. This CDR3 comprises 17 residues. CDR3 bases: TGCGCCAACGTATTCCCGACCGGGACAGGGGCTAAGAATGAGCAGTTCTTC. This codes for CANVFPTGTGAKNEQFF.

The chain combines TRBV6-5 with TRBJ2-7; D is possibly TRBD1 (6 bases). Germline V gene lookup returns CDR1 MNHEY and CDR2 SVGAGI. Trimming left V 7 bases short and J 7 bases short, with 17 bases between. There are 13 residues in the CDR3. CDR3 protein: CASTSAGVREQYF. Written as DNA, the CDR3 is TGTGCCAGCACCTCAGCAGGGGTTCGGGAGCAGTACTTC.

The chain joins TRBV6-5 to TRBJ2-7; tentatively, D is TRBD1 (5 bases). V was shortened by 6 bases and J by 0 bases, with 12 bases between the two germline ends. The germline gives CDR1 MNHEY, CDR2 SVGAGI. This CDR3 region has 14 residues. The CDR3 nucleotides are TGTGCCAGCAGCGACAGTCCTGACTCCTACGAGCAGTACTTC. The encoded protein is CASSDSPDSYEQYF.

The chain uses TRBV7-2 and TRBJ1-3; D is unresolved. The CDR3 runs to 17 residues. V lost 5 bases to trimming and J lost 0 bases, with 17 bases between them. Germline CDR1 SGHTA, CDR2 FQGNSA. The CDR3 reads CASSRLGGRTSGNTIYF. The CDR3 DNA reads TGTGCCAGCAGCCGCCTGGGAGGCCGGACCTCTGGAAACACCATATATTTT.

V usage is TRBV19 and J usage is TRBJ1-5; tentatively, D is TRBD1 (6 bases). In germline, CDR1 is LNHDA, CDR2 SQIVND (reference sequence). The CDR3 runs 13 residues. The CDR3 sequence is CAGGAREGQPQHF. As DNA, the CDR3 is TGTGCTGGGGGGGCCAGGGAAGGCCAGCCCCAGCATTTT.

The chain recombines TRBV5-4 with TRBJ2-1, with D possibly TRBD2 on 5 matching bases. V was clipped by 2 bases and J by 7 bases, with 7 bases between them. From germline, CDR1 is SGHNT and CDR2 YYREEE (reference sequence). The CDR3 totals 12 residues. The CDR3, as DNA: TGTGCCAGCAGCTTAGGCGGGAATGAGCAGTTCTTC. Translated: CASSLGGNEQFF.

The chain links TRBV7-9 to TRBJ1-1; D might be TRBD1 (5 bases). Trimming took 4 bases from V and 4 from J, leaving 10 bases between them. The CDR3 consists of 13 residues. The germline gives CDR1 SEHNR, CDR2 FQNEAQ (reference sequence). CDR3 residues: CASSSGLGTEAFF. CDR3 nucleotides: TGTGCCAGCAGCTCAGGGTTGGGCACTGAAGCTTTCTTT.